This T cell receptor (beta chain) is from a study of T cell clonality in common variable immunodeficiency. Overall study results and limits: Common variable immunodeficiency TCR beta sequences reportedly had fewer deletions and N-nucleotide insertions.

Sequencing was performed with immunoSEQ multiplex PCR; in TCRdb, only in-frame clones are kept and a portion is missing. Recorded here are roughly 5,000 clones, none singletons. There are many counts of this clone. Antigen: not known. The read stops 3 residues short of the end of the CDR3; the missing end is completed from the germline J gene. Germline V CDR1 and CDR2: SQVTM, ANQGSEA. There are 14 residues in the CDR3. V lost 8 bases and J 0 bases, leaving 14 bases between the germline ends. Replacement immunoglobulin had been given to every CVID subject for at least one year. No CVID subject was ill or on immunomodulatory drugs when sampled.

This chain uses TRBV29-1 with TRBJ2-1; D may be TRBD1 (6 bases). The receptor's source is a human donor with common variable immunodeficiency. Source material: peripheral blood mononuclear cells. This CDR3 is CSLGAASSYNEQFF. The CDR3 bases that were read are TGCAGCCTGGGGGCAGCGAGCTCCTACAATGAG.